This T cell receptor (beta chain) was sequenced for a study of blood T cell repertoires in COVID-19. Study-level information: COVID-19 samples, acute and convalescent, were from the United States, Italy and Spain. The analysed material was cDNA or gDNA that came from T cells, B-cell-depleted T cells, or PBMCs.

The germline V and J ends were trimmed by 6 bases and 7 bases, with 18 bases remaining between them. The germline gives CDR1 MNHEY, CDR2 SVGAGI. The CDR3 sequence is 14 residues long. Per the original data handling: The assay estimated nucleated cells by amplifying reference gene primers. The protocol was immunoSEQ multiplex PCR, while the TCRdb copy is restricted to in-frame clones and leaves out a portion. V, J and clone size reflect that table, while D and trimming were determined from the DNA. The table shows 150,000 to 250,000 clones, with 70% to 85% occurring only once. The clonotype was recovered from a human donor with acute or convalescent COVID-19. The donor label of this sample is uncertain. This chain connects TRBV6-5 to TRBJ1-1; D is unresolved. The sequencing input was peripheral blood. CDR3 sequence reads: CASSALGRVGEAFF. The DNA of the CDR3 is TGTGCCAGCAGCGCCCTGGGGAGGGTTGGTGAAGCTTTCTTT.